The sequence of this TCR beta chain was determined in a study of T cells in tuberculosis. Study details: IGRA-negative adolescents, IGRA-positive adolescents with latent tuberculosis and adults with active tuberculosis formed this South African cohort.

Notes on this clone: As yet, its antigen is unknown.

Unmatched junction bases numbered 10, after V lost 3 bases and J lost 7 bases. The CDR3 loop spans 16 amino acids. The germline gives CDR1 MGHRA, CDR2 YSYEKL. Latent tuberculosis screening used tuberculin skin test and IGRA at entry. Only in-frame clones appear in the TCRdb table, and some are missing; sequencing was by immunoSEQ multiplex PCR. The sample yields 20,000 to 30,000 clones, about 95% seen once. Points from the study as a whole: Active tuberculosis alpha repertoires lay closer to GMM-specific TCRs than controls'. Smaller alpha distances in active tuberculosis partly reflected shorter CDR3-alpha lengths.

The source of this sequence is a donor between 10 and 29 years old with latent tuberculosis or without tuberculosis infection. This chain joins TRBV4-1 and TRBJ1-4; 8 bases line up with TRBD1. The sequencing sample was made of PBMCs. CDR3 in amino acids: CASSQTGEFYGEKLFF. The CDR3 nucleotides read TGCGCCAGCAGCCAGACAGGGGAGTTTTATGGTGAAAAACTGTTTTTT.